The rows below give T cell receptor beta chains drawn from one sample of a study of cytomegalovirus exposure and HLA in healthy donors. The assay was immunoSEQ multiplex PCR, and TCRdb's table has in-frame clones only and misses some. This sample yields approximately 59,000 clones, of which roughly 60% are seen a single time; around 2.7% belongs to the top ten. The specimen was PBMCs. These receptors all come from a man aged 25-40 years in good health and CMV-seronegative. The conserved cysteine and the conserved F or W are not part of the CDR3 here.

TRBJ2-7 | TRBV29-1 | SVELAGRGDYEQY
TRBJ1-5 | TRBV2 | ASIRDRDQPQH
TRBJ2-7 | TRBV5-1 | ASSISSGGSYEQY
TRBJ1-2 | TRBV6-5 | ASSREGVNYGYT
TRBJ2-5 | TRBV5-1 | ASSLETRTSKETQY
TRBJ2-5 | TRBV4-2 | ASSQAPSGGVETQY
TRBJ1-1 | TRBV5-1 | ASSLASMNTEAF
TRBJ2-1 | TRBV5-4 | ASSQLRGDPPNEQF
TRBJ2-7 | TRBV25-1 | ASIPPGAYEQY
TRBJ2-5 | TRBV19 | ASTSSAGGTQY
TRBJ1-2 | TRBV10-2 | ASSDDWTSYGYT
TRBJ1-3 | TRBV25-1 | ASSEGGSGNTIY
TRBJ1-1 | TRBV6-5 | ASSYGTGGTNTEAF
TRBJ2-3 | TRBV9 | ASRSSGRTDTQY
TRBJ1-4 | TRBV19 | ASSIRPGQGGKLF
TRBJ1-3 | TRBV7-2 | ASSWTGLNTIY
TRBJ2-1 | TRBV5-8 | ASSHFRDTDEQF
TRBJ2-7 | TRBV6-5 | ASTIGGGSYEQY
TRBJ2-2 | TRBV18 | ASSPRQANTGELF
TRBJ2-1 | TRBV5-4 | ASSLGQGNNEQF
TRBJ1-2 | TRBV30 | AWSPSGQGFYSNYGYT
TRBJ2-3 | TRBV5-1 | ASSLAAGDTDTQY
TRBJ2-3 | TRBV4-1 | ASSHPISTDTQY
TRBJ1-3 | TRBV6-6 | ASSYNPGLSGNTIY
TRBJ2-2 | TRBV14 | ASSQAGIVAGELF
TRBJ1-4 | TRBV15 | ATSPSLGEKLF
TRBJ1-1 | TRBV7-2 | ASSLAADMNTEAF
TRBJ1-2 | TRBV7-2 | ASSSYYGYT
TRBJ2-5 | TRBV4-1 | ASSSTGGEETQY
TRBJ2-4 | TRBV15 | ATSRGPPSKNIQY
TRBJ1-5 | TRBV18 | ASSPTYSNQPQH
TRBJ2-3 | TRBV5-6 | ASSSYTDTQY
TRBJ2-3 | TRBV7-9 | ASSFTSGGRTDTQY
TRBJ1-2 | TRBV30 | AWRVAVGYT
TRBJ2-2 | TRBV9 | ASSDRQVDTGELF
TRBJ2-5 | TRBV2 | ASSEAPAGRGETQY
TRBJ2-7 | TRBV5-6 | ASSPGTGNEQY
TRBJ2-5 | TRBV6-5 | ASGEGPRETQY
TRBJ2-7 | TRBV30 | AWTSGDYEQY
TRBJ1-1 | TRBV27 | ASSLSGASGVGF
TRBJ1-5 | TRBV4-1 | ASSQDEREVQPQH
TRBJ2-7 | TRBV11-2 | ASSPPGQY
TRBJ1-3 | TRBV6-5 | ASTRTPRRGNTIY
TRBJ2-3 | TRBV23-1 | ASSHKAGTDTQY
TRBJ2-7 | TRBV5-1 | ASSPLGGSPYEQY
TRBJ1-2 | TRBV29-1 | SGRTGSNYGYT
TRBJ2-7 | TRBV2 | ASRFGGGGDEQY
TRBJ2-5 | TRBV7-9 | ASSLGAGEETQY
TRBJ1-2 | TRBV18 | ASSDREGYGYT
TRBJ1-2 | TRBV7-2 | ASSLGGTGRYGYT
TRBJ2-5 | TRBV5-1 | ASSLSGGAFETQY
TRBJ1-1 | TRBV13 | ASSLAENTEAF
TRBJ2-5 | TRBV18 | ASSPRIGEETQY
TRBJ1-6 | TRBV15 | ATSRDSVRSPLH
TRBJ2-1 | TRBV7-9 | ASSLDRGIHNEQF